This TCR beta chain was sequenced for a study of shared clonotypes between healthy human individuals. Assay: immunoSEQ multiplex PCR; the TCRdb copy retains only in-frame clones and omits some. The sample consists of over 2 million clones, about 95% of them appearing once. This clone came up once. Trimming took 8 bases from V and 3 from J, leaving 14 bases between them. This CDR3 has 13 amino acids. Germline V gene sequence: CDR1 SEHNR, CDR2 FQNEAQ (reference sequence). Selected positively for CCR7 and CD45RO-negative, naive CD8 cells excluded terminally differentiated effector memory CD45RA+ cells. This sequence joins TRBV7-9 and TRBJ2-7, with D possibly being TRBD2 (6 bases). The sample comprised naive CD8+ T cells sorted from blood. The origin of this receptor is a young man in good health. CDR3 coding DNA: TGTGCCAGCTCCCGGGACTCAGTCTACGAGCAGTACTTC. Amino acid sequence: CASSRDSVYEQYF.